This T cell receptor beta chain was profiled in a study of OX40 agonist ivuxolimab in advanced cancers. Study summary: Ivuxolimab, which is an agonistic anti-OX40 (CD134) antibody, was administered to the patients.

Peripheral blood came from all dose cohorts at three timepoints. A single count supports this clone. Its antigen remains unknown. Germline loops: CDR1 LNHNV, CDR2 YYDKDF (reference sequence). This CDR3 has 12 residues. The V gene lost 0 bases and the J gene lost 3 bases, with 2 bases spanning the gap. Study-wide results and limits: Low normalized T-cell clonal expansion was additionally recorded for some nonresponders.

Only in-frame clones appear in the TCRdb table, and some are missing; sequencing was by immunoSEQ multiplex PCR. The table has fewer than 20,000 clones, 74% seen once. This sequence was found in an adult with an advanced solid tumor such as melanoma, head and neck, liver or kidney cancer. The genes are TRBV15 and TRBJ2-5; D not certain. Material: CD4+ or CD8+ T cells sorted from blood, obtained in a trial of the OX40 agonist ivuxolimab. CDR3 coding DNA: TGTGCCACCAGCAGAGATAAAGAGACCCAGTACTTC. Amino acid sequence: CATSRDKETQYF.